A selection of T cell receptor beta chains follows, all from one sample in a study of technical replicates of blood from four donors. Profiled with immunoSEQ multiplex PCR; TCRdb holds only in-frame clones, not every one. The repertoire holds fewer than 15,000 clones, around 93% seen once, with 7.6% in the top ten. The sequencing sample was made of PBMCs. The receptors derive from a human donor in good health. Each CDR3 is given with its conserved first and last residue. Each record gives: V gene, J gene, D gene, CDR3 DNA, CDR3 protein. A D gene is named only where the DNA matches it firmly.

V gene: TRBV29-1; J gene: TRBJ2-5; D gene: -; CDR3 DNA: TGCAGCGTTGGTCAGGGGGAGACCCAGTACTTC; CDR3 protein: CSVGQGETQYF
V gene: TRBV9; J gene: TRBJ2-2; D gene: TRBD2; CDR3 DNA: TGTGCCAGCAGCGACCGTTACGGACTAGCGGGACACACCGGGGAGCTGTTTTTT; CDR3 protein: CASSDRYGLAGHTGELFF
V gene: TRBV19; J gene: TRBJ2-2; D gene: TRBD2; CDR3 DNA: TGTGCCAGTAGTCAAGGACTGCGGGAGATGCCCACCGGGGAGCTGTTTTTT; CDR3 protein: CASSQGLREMPTGELFF
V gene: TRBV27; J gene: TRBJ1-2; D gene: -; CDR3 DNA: TGTGCCAGCAGTTTGCAGATTGGCTATGGCTACACCTTC; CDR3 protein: CASSLQIGYGYTF
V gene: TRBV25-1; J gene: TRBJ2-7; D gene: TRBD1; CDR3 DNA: TGTGCCAGCAGTGATCCCGCCAGGGGGTCCTACGAGCAGTACTTC; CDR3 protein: CASSDPARGSYEQYF
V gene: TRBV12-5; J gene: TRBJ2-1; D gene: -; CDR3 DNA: TGTGCTAGTGGGCTCCAGACTGATAATGAGCAGTTCTTC; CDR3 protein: CASGLQTDNEQFF
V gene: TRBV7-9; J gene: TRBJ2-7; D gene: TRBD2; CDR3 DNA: TGTGCCAGCAGCTCTAGCGGGAGTCCTACCGAGCAGTACTTC; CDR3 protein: CASSSSGSPTEQYF
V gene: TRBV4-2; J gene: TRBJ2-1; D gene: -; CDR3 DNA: TGTGCCAGCAGGGGACAAGCGCGGGAGCCCTACAATGAGCAGTTCTTC; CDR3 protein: CASRGQAREPYNEQFF
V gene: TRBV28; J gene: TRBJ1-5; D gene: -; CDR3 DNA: TGTGCCAGCACCCGAAACGCAGGGCCGAATCAGCCCCAGCATTTT; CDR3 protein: CASTRNAGPNQPQHF
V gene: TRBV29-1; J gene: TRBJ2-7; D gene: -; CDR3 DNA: TGCAGCGTTGAATTGAGCACGGGGGTGGGCTACGAGCAGTACTTC; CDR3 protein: CSVELSTGVGYEQYF
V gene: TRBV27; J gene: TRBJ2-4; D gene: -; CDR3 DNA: TGTGCCAGCAGAATAAAATTCCAGGGTATCAACATTCAGTACTTC; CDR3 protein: CASRIKFQGINIQYF
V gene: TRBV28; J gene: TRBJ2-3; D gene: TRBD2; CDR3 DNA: TGTGCCAGCAGTTTCAGCGGGGCTGCGGGCGATACGCAGTATTTT; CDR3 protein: CASSFSGAAGDTQYF
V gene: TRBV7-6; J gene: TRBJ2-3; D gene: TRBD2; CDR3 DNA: TGTGCCAGCAGCTTCGGGACTAGCGGGATGATAACAGATACGCAGTATTTT; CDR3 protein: CASSFGTSGMITDTQYF